These 28 T cell receptor beta chains came from one sample sequenced in a study of OX40 agonist ivuxolimab in advanced cancers. Generated by immunoSEQ multiplex PCR, the TCRdb table keeps only in-frame clones and is missing some. The data show about 67,000 clones, with around 87% seen just once and more than 3.5% held by the top ten. This specimen was CD4+ or CD8+ T cells sorted from blood, taken in a trial of the OX40 agonist ivuxolimab. All receptors derive from an adult with an advanced solid tumor such as melanoma, head and neck, liver or kidney cancer.

The chain links TRBV7-8 to TRBJ2-7, with D unclear. Trimming stripped 5 bases from V and 2 bases from J, with 16 bases between. This CDR3 has 15 residues. Germline CDR1 reads SGHVS; CDR2 reads FQNEAQ. The DNA for the CDR3 is TGTGCCAGCAGCATAGAAGCGCAGTTTACCTACGAGCAGTACTTC. Its translation: CASSIEAQFTYEQYF. The full variable domain, completed using reference TRBV7-8 and TRBJ2-7, is GAGVSQSPRYKVAKRGQDVALRCDPISGHVSLFWYQQALGQGPEFLTYFQNEAQLDKSGLPSDRFFAERPEGSVSTLKIQRTQQEDSAVYLCASSIEAQFTYEQYFGPGTRLTVT.

The V and J genes are TRBV13 and TRBJ1-4, with D hard to call. The CDR3 length is 15 residues. Per germline, CDR1 PRHDT and CDR2 FYEKMQ (reference sequence). V dropped 4 bases and J dropped 0 bases, with 9 bases sitting between them. The CDR3 DNA is TGTGCCAGCAGCTCGACAATTGCAACTAATGAAAAACTGTTTTTT. The encoded protein is CASSSTIATNEKLFF.

The table lists this clone with a few counts. The rearrangement links TRBV5-1 to TRBJ2-7; 11 positions agree with TRBD2. V was clipped by 5 bases and J by 6 bases; unmatched bases: 10. This CDR3 comprises 15 residues. Germline CDR1 is SGHRS and CDR2 is YFSETQ. In nucleotides, the CDR3 is TGCGCCAGCAGGTCTATAGCGGGAGGGTTGGGCGAGCAGTACTTC. Protein product: CASRSIAGGLGEQYF. The full variable domain, in which reference TRBV5-1 and TRBJ2-7 provide the parts outside the CDR3, is KAGVTQTPRYLIKTRGQQVTLSCSPISGHRSVSWYQQTPGQGLQFLFEYFSETQRNKGNFPGRFSGRQFSNSRSEMNVSTLELGDSALYLCASRSIAGGLGEQYFGPGTRLTVT.

V and J are TRBV5-1 and TRBJ1-1; no reliable D call. The CDR3 runs 16 residues. V was trimmed by 0 bases and J by 2 bases, leaving 14 bases between them. The germline V gene has CDR1 SGHRS and CDR2 YFSETQ. CDR3 sequence (DNA): TGCGCCAGCAGCTTGGCCGGAGGAATCCTTAACACTGAAGCTTTCTTT. Residues: CASSLAGGILNTEAFF.

This clone was seen once. The chain uses TRBV11-2 and TRBJ1-2, with a weak D call TRBD1 (6 bases). Trimming left V 5 bases short and J 3 bases short, with 22 bases between. The CDR3 runs to 17 residues. CDR1 and CDR2 from the germline V gene are SGHAT and FQNNGV. Here the CDR3 DNA reads TGTGCCAGCAGCCTCTCCTACCGTAACCCAGGGGACTATGGCTACACCTTC. Protein product: CASSLSYRNPGDYGYTF.

A single count supports this clone. V gene TRBV9 combines with J gene TRBJ1-4, with D possibly matching TRBD1 (5 bases). CDR1 and CDR2 (germline): SGDLS, YYNGEE. Trimming took 1 base from V and 7 from J, leaving 14 bases between them. CDR3 size: 15 residues. The CDR3 spells CASSVRDGLGEKLFF. The CDR3 DNA sequence: TGTGCCAGCAGCGTACGGGACGGCCTAGGTGAAAAACTGTTTTTT.

This sequence joins TRBV11-3 and TRBJ1-2, with 9 nucleotides matching TRBD1. This CDR3 is built from 16 residues. Germline V gives CDR1 SGHNT, CDR2 YENEEA. J gave up 4 bases and V 0 bases, and 6 bases lay outside the gene matches. The CDR3 DNA reads TGTGCCAGCAGCTTAGAAGGCCGGACAGGGGTCTATGGCTACACCTTC. This gives the protein CASSLEGRTGVYGYTF. Based on the CDR3 plus reference TRBV11-3 and TRBJ1-2, the full variable domain is EAGVVQSPRYKIIEKKQPVAFWCNPISGHNTLYWYLQNLGQGPELLIRYENEEAVDDSQLPKDRFSAERLKGVDSTLKIQPAELGDSAVYLCASSLEGRTGVYGYTFGSGTRLTVV.

The chain combines TRBV5-1 with TRBJ2-3; 7 bases line up with TRBD2. There are 15 residues in the CDR3. Germline-derived CDR1 and CDR2 are SGHRS and YFSETQ. The V gene end was trimmed by 4 bases and the J gene end by 2 bases; junction bases not matched to a gene: 7. The CDR3 sequence: CASSKAGYNTDTQYF. CDR3 DNA sequence: TGCGCCAGCAGCAAAGCGGGATATAACACAGATACGCAGTATTTT.

About this clone itself: The sample contains more than one DNA sequence encoding this CDR3. V is TRBV6-4 and J is TRBJ1-2; no firm D call. Germline V gene data show CDR1 as MRHNA and CDR2 as SNTAGT. V was clipped by 2 bases and J by 7 bases, with 11 bases between them. The CDR3 runs 13 residues. This CDR3 reads CASSDEGRGGYTF. CDR3 sequence (DNA): TGTGCCAGCAGTGACGAGGGCCGCGGTGGCTACACCTTC.

This clone came up once. CDR3 bases: TGTGCCTGGAGTAGGAACAGGGCCTACGAGCAGTACTTC. It codes for CAWSRNRAYEQYF. This rearrangement joins TRBV30 to TRBJ2-7; D is perhaps TRBD1 (6 bases). This CDR3 region has 13 residues. V was clipped by 2 bases and J by 2 bases, with 10 bases between them. In germline, CDR1 is GTSNPN, CDR2 SVGIG (reference sequence).

This rearrangement joins TRBV28 to TRBJ1-5; 9 bases map to TRBD1. In germline, CDR1 is MDHEN, CDR2 SYDVKM. CDR3 length equals 14 residues. The J segment lost 7 bases and the V segment lost 5 bases, leaving 6 bases of the junction unmatched. The CDR3: CASSPTGTGQPQHF. Written as DNA, the CDR3 is TGTGCCAGCAGTCCGACAGGGACAGGGCAGCCCCAGCATTTT.

The rearrangement joins TRBV28 to TRBJ1-5; TRBD1 is a possible D gene (5 bases). This CDR3 contains 15 residues. Per germline, CDR1 MDHEN and CDR2 SYDVKM. V lost 6 bases to trimming and J lost 1 base, with 13 bases between them. The CDR3 DNA sequence: TGTGCCAGCAGCCTGCCGGGGCGGAGCAATCAGCCCCAGCATTTT. This codes for CASSLPGRSNQPQHF.

V usage is TRBV4-1 and J usage is TRBJ2-1, with TRBD2 as a possible D gene (6 bases). The CDR3 is 17 residues long. V lost 0 bases and J 2 bases, leaving 14 bases between the germline ends. Germline V gene data show CDR1 as MGHRA and CDR2 as YSYEKL. The CDR3, as DNA: TGCGCCAGCAGCCAAGATGAAGCGGAGGGACCCTACAATGAGCAGTTCTTC. Translated, it gives CASSQDEAEGPYNEQFF.

The CDR3 region is CASSARGSGRSTDTQYF. The CDR3, as DNA: TGCGCCAGCAGCGCCCGAGGGAGCGGGAGGAGCACAGATACGCAGTATTTT. This sequence joins TRBV5-1 and TRBJ2-3; 9 bases align to TRBD2. V dropped 4 bases and J dropped 0; count of bases not matched to a gene: 9. The germline V gene encodes CDR1 SGHRS and CDR2 YFSETQ. The CDR3 extends over 17 amino acids. Filled out from reference TRBV5-1 and TRBJ2-3, the complete variable domain reads KAGVTQTPRYLIKTRGQQVTLSCSPISGHRSVSWYQQTPGQGLQFLFEYFSETQRNKGNFPGRFSGRQFSNSRSEMNVSTLELGDSALYLCASSARGSGRSTDTQYFGPGTRLTVL.

The J gene is TRBJ2-3, the V gene TRBV27; perhaps TRBD2 as D (5 bases). The CDR3 length is 16 residues. Germline loops: CDR1 MNHEY, CDR2 SMNVEV (reference sequence). V shed 4 bases and J shed 0 bases, with 14 bases lying between them. CDR3 DNA sequence: TGTGCCAGCAGTTCTTTCGTGAGCGGAAGCACAGATACGCAGTATTTT. It specifies CASSSFVSGSTDTQYF.

This clone was observed once. As DNA, the CDR3 is TGTGCCAGCAGAGCTACAGGGGCCACGGGGAGGTACTTC. It yields the protein CASRATGATGRYF. The genes are TRBV28 and TRBJ2-7; 7 bases agree with TRBD1. This CDR3 has 13 amino acids. Losses at the gene ends were 6 bases for V and 12 bases for J; bases not matched to a gene: 14. Germline V gene data show CDR1 as MDHEN and CDR2 as SYDVKM.

The chain employs TRBV5-1 and TRBJ1-4, with D perhaps matching TRBD1 (5 bases). Germline loops: CDR1 SGHRS, CDR2 YFSETQ. The CDR3 loop spans 14 amino acids. Trimming took 3 bases from V and 7 from J, leaving 13 bases between them. The CDR3 DNA reads TGCGCCAGCAGCTCTGGGGACGACTCTGAAAAACTGTTTTTT. Protein sequence: CASSSGDDSEKLFF.

The chain links TRBV5-1 to TRBJ2-5; 7 bases agree with TRBD1. The V segment lost 4 bases and the J segment 5 bases; nucleotides outside the gene matches: 11. The germline gives CDR1 SGHRS, CDR2 YFSETQ. The CDR3 covers 15 residues. Written as DNA, the CDR3 is TGCGCCAGCAGCATGATGACAGGGTCAATTGAGACCCAGTACTTC. Its translation is CASSMMTGSIETQYF.

This chain uses TRBV7-9 with TRBJ2-7; maybe TRBD2 (5 bases). The CDR3 spans 13 residues. V was shortened by 1 base and J by 3 bases, with 7 bases between the two germline ends. Germline V lookup: CDR1 SEHNR, CDR2 FQNEAQ (reference sequence). The CDR3 DNA follows: TGTGCCAGCAGCTTAGGGAGGTTCTACGAGCAGTACTTC. It yields the protein CASSLGRFYEQYF.

The rearrangement joins TRBV27 to TRBJ2-2, with 7 bases matching TRBD2. V lost 9 bases and J lost 0; bases outside the gene matches: 7. The CDR3 loop spans 15 amino acids. Per the germline V gene, CDR1 is MNHEY and CDR2 is SMNVEV (reference sequence). In nucleotides, the CDR3 is TGTGCCAGATCGGGGGGACGCGCGAACACCGGGGAGCTGTTTTTT. Translated: CARSGGRANTGELFF.

The chain combines TRBV5-1 with TRBJ1-2; TRBD1 is a possible D gene (5 bases). Per the germline V gene, CDR1 is SGHRS and CDR2 is YFSETQ. The CDR3 runs 14 residues. Trimming took off 0 bases at V and 6 bases at J, with 12 bases between the two ends. CDR3 amino acids: CASSLAGAGNGYTF. CDR3 DNA: TGCGCCAGCAGCTTGGCCGGGGCAGGTAATGGCTACACCTTC.

The chain links TRBV19 to TRBJ2-7; D may be TRBD1 (5 bases). Germline lookup yields CDR1 LNHDA and CDR2 SQIVND (reference sequence). V gave up 9 bases and J gave up 6 bases, with 18 bases separating them. The CDR3 has 13 amino acids. CDR3 protein: CASHPGYSSEQYF. CDR3 DNA: TGTGCCAGCCATCCAGGGTATTCGTCCGAGCAGTACTTC.

The sample holds a few counts of this clone. The chain employs TRBV18 and TRBJ1-6, with 12 bases matching TRBD1. The CDR3 loop spans 18 amino acids. CDR1 and CDR2 (germline): KGHSH, LQKENI. V was clipped by 2 bases and J by 14 bases; unmatched bases: 16. CDR3 in amino acids: CASSPTLRQGQGARTLHF. The CDR3 DNA sequence: TGTGCCAGCTCACCAACCCTTCGACAGGGACAGGGGGCGAGGACCCTCCACTTT.

The chain's CDR3 is CASSETGWNGYTF. The CDR3 coding sequence is TGTGCCAGCAGTGAGACAGGCTGGAATGGCTACACCTTC. The chain has TRBV6-1 and TRBJ1-2; a weak D match, TRBD1 (6 bases). V was shortened by 3 bases and J by 6 bases, with 11 bases between the two germline ends. From germline, CDR1 is MNHNS and CDR2 SASEGT. This CDR3 has 13 amino acids.

This chain uses TRBV4-1 with TRBJ2-5; 7 nucleotides line up with TRBD1. Trimming at V came to 2 bases and at J to 5 bases, leaving 5 bases not matched to a gene. CDR1 and CDR2 from the germline V gene are MGHRA and YSYEKL. The CDR3 spans 14 residues. The CDR3 DNA reads TGCGCCAGCAGCCAACCTGGACAGGTCGAGACCCAGTACTTC. Its translation is CASSQPGQVETQYF.

V and J are TRBV29-1 and TRBJ2-3; 13 nucleotides align to TRBD2. The V and J ends lost 6 bases and 5 bases, in that order; junction bases with no gene match: 5. The CDR3 has 14 residues. Germline V lookup: CDR1 SQVTM, CDR2 ANQGSEA. The CDR3 loop is CSVGLAGVGDTQYF. CDR3 DNA sequence: TGCAGCGTCGGACTAGCGGGAGTGGGAGATACGCAGTATTTT.

This clone was detected once. This chain joins TRBV19 and TRBJ1-2; TRBD1 matches 9 bases. Germline V gene lookup returns CDR1 LNHDA and CDR2 SQIVND (reference sequence). The junction had 9 bases not matched to a gene; V was cut back by 5 bases and J by 8 bases. CDR3 length: 14 amino acids. Written as DNA, the CDR3 is TGTGCCAGTAGTGGGGTGTGGGACAGGGACGGCTACACCTTC. Translating gives CASSGVWDRDGYTF.

V usage is TRBV13 and J usage is TRBJ2-7, with D unresolved. The CDR3 runs 15 residues. CDR1 PRHDT and CDR2 FYEKMQ come from the germline V gene (reference sequence). V dropped 1 base and J dropped 1 base, with 11 bases sitting between them. The CDR3 region has the DNA TGTGCCAGCAGCTTAGCAGGTGCTAGTTCCTACGAGCAGTACTTC. This translates into CASSLAGASSYEQYF.